The source of this T cell receptor beta chain is a study of cytomegalovirus exposure and HLA in healthy donors. This CDR3 contains 13 residues. The V gene lost 3 bases and the J gene lost 10 bases, with 14 bases spanning the gap. CDR1 and CDR2 (germline): SGHNT, YYREEE (reference sequence). Primers: 60 Vbeta forward and 13 Jbeta reverse. The protocol was immunoSEQ multiplex PCR, while the TCRdb copy is restricted to in-frame clones and leaves out a portion. The sample includes over 150,000 clones, about 81% of them seen just once. Sequenced input: PBMCs. The rearrangement links TRBV5-4 to TRBJ2-1, with D perhaps matching TRBD2 (6 bases). This receptor was taken from a girl aged 2 to 9 in good health and CMV-seropositive. CDR3 residues: CASSSLGEEEQFF. The CDR3 DNA is TGTGCCAGCAGCTCCTTAGGGGAGGAGGAGCAGTTCTTC.